The 15 T cell receptor beta chains in this list originate from one sample, sequenced in a study of post-analysis software for immune sequencing data. Findings and limits, study-wide: TRBV5-6, TRBV5-1 and TRBV20-1 belonged to a set of about five TRBV segments that were more frequent in patients than controls.

Their specific antigens are unknown. The library was made from cDNA and included unique molecular identifiers. A single record per CDR3 protein comes from TCRdb applying MiXCR to the PCR reads. The sample records some 260,000 distinct CDR3 sequences, 36% being singletons. The sequencing sample was made of blood. The receptors were gathered from a girl between 10 and 17 years old with multiple sclerosis.

Points on this clonotype: Being one base from a much bigger clone, this may be a read error. The chain combines TRBV27 with TRBJ2-3; D is tentatively TRBD1 or TRBD2 (6 bases each). Deletions cut 3 bases from V and 14 bases from J, with 27 bases between. This CDR3 is 16 amino acids long. Germline V gene lookup returns CDR1 MNHEY and CDR2 SMNVEV (reference sequence). CDR3 in DNA: TGTGCCAGCAGTTTTCTGGTCCCACAGGGAGGAGAAAAACTGTATTTT. Encoded protein: CASSFLVPQGGEKLYF.

This clonotype was picked up many times. The chain recombines TRBV7-6 with TRBJ1-4, with D possibly TRBD1 on 5 matching bases. V shed 5 bases and J shed 7 bases, with 14 bases lying between them. Germline V gene sequence: CDR1 SGHVS, CDR2 FNYEAQ. CDR3 length: 14 residues. The CDR3 region is CASSLGLPGEKLFF. The CDR3 DNA follows: TGTGCCAGCAGCCTGGGACTCCCCGGTGAAAAACTGTTTTTT.

This clonotype has a count of ten or more. The rearrangement joins TRBV20-1 to TRBJ2-1, with D hard to call. Germline CDR1 DFQATT, CDR2 SNEGSKA (reference sequence). This CDR3 is 15 amino acids long. The V and J ends lost 1 base and 3 bases respectively, with 13 bases between them. The CDR3 DNA is TGCAGTGCTAGAGGGAGTGACCGCGACTACAATGAGCAGTTCTTC. Translating gives CSARGSDRDYNEQFF.

The chain uses TRBV29-1 and TRBJ2-3; D uncertain. V gave up 1 base and J gave up 10 bases, with 15 bases separating them. The germline CDR1 and CDR2 sequences are SQVTM and ANQGSEA. CDR3 length: 13 amino acids. The CDR3 sequence: CSVEVRPRTPQYF. Here the CDR3 DNA reads TGCAGCGTTGAAGTCCGGCCGAGGACCCCGCAGTATTTT.

This clonotype has just a few counts. The chain couples TRBV7-3 to TRBJ2-3; 9 nucleotides match TRBD1. The germline V gene encodes CDR1 SGHTA and CDR2 FQGTGA. J was trimmed by 5 bases and V by 5 bases; bases with no gene match: 5. The CDR3 length is 14 residues. This CDR3 reads CASSRDRGGDTQYF. For the CDR3, the DNA is TGTGCCAGCAGCCGCGACAGGGGGGGAGATACGCAGTATTTT.

With respect to this clonotype: Being one base from a much bigger clone, this may be a read error. The J gene is TRBJ2-5, the V gene TRBV5-6; tentative D call: TRBD1 (5 bases). From germline, CDR1 is SGHDT and CDR2 YYEEEE. The CDR3 consists of 16 residues. The CDR3 bases are TGTGCCAGCGGCTTGTCAGGACAAGGACATGAAGAGACCCAGTACTTC. As protein: CASGLSGQGHEETQYF.

The rearrangement links TRBV6-5 to TRBJ1-5, with TRBD1 matching over 7 bases. There are 15 residues in the CDR3. CDR1 MNHEY and CDR2 SVGAGI come from the germline V gene. Trimming removed 4 bases from V and 4 bases from J; junction bases left unmatched: 7. The CDR3 DNA sequence: TGTGCCAGCAGTTTACAGGGGAGGGGGAATCAGCCCCAGCATTTT. This encodes CASSLQGRGNQPQHF.

The genes are TRBV5-6 and TRBJ1-2; TRBD1 aligns across 10 bases. The CDR3 loop spans 17 amino acids. Germline CDR1 SGHDT, CDR2 YYEEEE. Unmatched junction bases numbered 12, after V lost 3 bases and J lost 4 bases. The CDR3 DNA follows: TGTGCCAGCAGCTCGCCTATCGACAGGGGGCGGACCTATGGCTACACCTTC. Amino acid sequence: CASSSPIDRGRTYGYTF.

This clonotype occurred many times. The chain carries TRBV4-1 and TRBJ1-6; D remains unclear. Looked up from germline, CDR1 is MGHRA and CDR2 is YSYEKL. V was trimmed by 1 base and J by 9 bases, leaving 7 bases between them. CDR3 length equals 13 residues. This chain's CDR3 is CASSQVTASPLHF. CDR3 in DNA: TGCGCCAGCAGCCAAGTAACAGCTTCACCCCTCCACTTT.

V is TRBV14 and J is TRBJ2-2; unclear D gene. Trimming cost V 1 base and J 3 bases, with 21 bases left between them. The CDR3 consists of 19 residues. Germline loops: CDR1 SGHDN, CDR2 FVKESK. The CDR3 DNA follows: TGTGCCAGCAGCCAAGTTTTCCCTTTGGCAGGAGAGGACACCGGGGAGCTGTTTTTT. It is translated as CASSQVFPLAGEDTGELFF.

This clonotype was detected many times. The chain recombines TRBV7-9 with TRBJ2-3; TRBD2 aligns across 11 bases. Germline loops: CDR1 SEHNR, CDR2 FQNEAQ (reference sequence). J gave up 4 bases and V 5 bases, and 5 bases lay outside the gene matches. The length of the CDR3 is 15 residues. As DNA, the CDR3 is TGTGCCAGCAGCCAGACTAGCGGGGTCGCAGATACGCAGTATTTT. It translates to CASSQTSGVADTQYF.

Ten or more counts support this clonotype. The V gene is TRBV28, the J gene TRBJ2-3, with 7 bases identical to TRBD1. The CDR3 is 15 residues long. With 6 bases clipped from V and 3 bases from J, the junction kept 9 bases outside the gene matches. Germline loops: CDR1 MDHEN, CDR2 SYDVKM. CDR3 DNA sequence: TGTGCCAGCAGCCCGGACAGGCGGTGGACAGATACGCAGTATTTT. Its translation: CASSPDRRWTDTQYF.

This chain joins TRBV6-5 and TRBJ2-1; no clear D gene. Trimming removed 2 bases from V and 0 bases from J, with 8 bases in between. This CDR3 spans 15 amino acids. Germline V gives CDR1 MNHEY, CDR2 SVGAGI. DNA for the CDR3: TGTGCCAGCAGTTACAGTTGGAGCTCCTACAATGAGCAGTTCTTC. Translation: CASSYSWSSYNEQFF.

V usage is TRBV20-1 and J usage is TRBJ2-1, with 10 nucleotides matching TRBD2. V lost 0 bases to trimming and J lost 5 bases; unmatched junction nucleotides: 4. The CDR3 is 15 residues long. From germline, CDR1 is DFQATT and CDR2 SNEGSKA (reference sequence). CDR3 nucleotide sequence: TGCAGTGCTAGAGACGGGACTAGCGTTCACAATGAGCAGTTCTTC. It translates to CSARDGTSVHNEQFF.

The chain has TRBV7-2 and TRBJ2-5; the D gene is possibly TRBD2 (6 bases). V was clipped by 2 bases and J by 3 bases, with 13 bases between them. The V gene's germline CDR1 is SGHTA and CDR2 FQGNSA. The length of the CDR3 is 15 residues. CDR3 region: CASSLYPGAEETQYF. Here the CDR3 DNA reads TGTGCCAGCAGCTTATATCCGGGAGCGGAAGAGACCCAGTACTTC.